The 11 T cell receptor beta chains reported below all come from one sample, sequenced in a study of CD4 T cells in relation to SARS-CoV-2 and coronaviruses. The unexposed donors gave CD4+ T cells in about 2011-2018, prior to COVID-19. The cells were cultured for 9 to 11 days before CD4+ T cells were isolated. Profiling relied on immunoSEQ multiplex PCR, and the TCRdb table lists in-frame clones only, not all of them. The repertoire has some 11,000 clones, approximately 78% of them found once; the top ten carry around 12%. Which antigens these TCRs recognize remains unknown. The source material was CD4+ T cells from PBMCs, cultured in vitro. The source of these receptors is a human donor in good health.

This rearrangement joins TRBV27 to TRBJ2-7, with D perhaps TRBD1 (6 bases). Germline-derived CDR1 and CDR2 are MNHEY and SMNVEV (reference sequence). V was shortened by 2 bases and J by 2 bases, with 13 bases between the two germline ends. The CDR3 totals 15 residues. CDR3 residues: CASSLKPGQTYEQYF. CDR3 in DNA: TGTGCCAGCAGTTTAAAACCGGGACAAACCTACGAGCAGTACTTC.

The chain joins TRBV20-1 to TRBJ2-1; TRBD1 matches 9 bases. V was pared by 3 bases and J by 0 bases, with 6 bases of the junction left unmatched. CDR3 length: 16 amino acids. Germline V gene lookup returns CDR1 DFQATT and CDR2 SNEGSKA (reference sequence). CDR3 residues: CSASGDRASSYNEQFF. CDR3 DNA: TGCAGTGCTAGTGGGGACAGGGCGAGCTCCTACAATGAGCAGTTCTTC.

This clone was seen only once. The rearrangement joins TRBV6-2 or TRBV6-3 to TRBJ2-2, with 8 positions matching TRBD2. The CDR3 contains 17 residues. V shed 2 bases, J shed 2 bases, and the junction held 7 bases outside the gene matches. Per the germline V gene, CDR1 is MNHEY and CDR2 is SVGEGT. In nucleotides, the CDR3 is TGTGCCAGCAGTTACGGGAGCGGGGGACAAAACACCGGGGAGCTGTTTTTT. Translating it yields CASSYGSGGQNTGELFF.

Here the CDR3 reads CASSTKRAGGYEQFF. CDR3 DNA sequence: TGTGCCAGCAGCACCAAAAGGGCGGGAGGGTATGAGCAGTTCTTC. The rearrangement joins TRBV5-6 to TRBJ2-1; 9 bases match TRBD2. The CDR3 contains 15 residues. In germline, CDR1 is SGHDT, CDR2 YYEEEE. V lost 4 bases, J lost 8 bases, and 10 bases stayed unmatched.

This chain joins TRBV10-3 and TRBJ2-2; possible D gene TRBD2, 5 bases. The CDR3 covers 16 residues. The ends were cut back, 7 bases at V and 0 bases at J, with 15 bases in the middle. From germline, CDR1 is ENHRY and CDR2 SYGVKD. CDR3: CAITRGSQPNTGELFF. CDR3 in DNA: TGTGCCATCACCAGAGGGAGTCAGCCGAACACCGGGGAGCTGTTTTTT.

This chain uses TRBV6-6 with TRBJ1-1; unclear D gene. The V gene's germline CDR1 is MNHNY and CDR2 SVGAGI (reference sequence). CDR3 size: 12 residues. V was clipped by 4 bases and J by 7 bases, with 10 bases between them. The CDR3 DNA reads TGTGCCAGCAGTTTCTTAGTGGGTGAAGCTTTCTTT. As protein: CASSFLVGEAFF.

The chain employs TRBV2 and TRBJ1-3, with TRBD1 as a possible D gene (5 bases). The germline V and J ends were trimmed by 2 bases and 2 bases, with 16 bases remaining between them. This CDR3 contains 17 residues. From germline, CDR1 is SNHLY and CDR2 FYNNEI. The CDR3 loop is CASSEIGTTFPGNTIYF. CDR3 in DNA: TGTGCCAGCAGTGAAATAGGGACGACCTTTCCTGGAAACACCATATATTTT. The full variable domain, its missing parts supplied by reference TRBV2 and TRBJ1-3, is EPEVTQTPSHQVTQMGQEVILRCVPISNHLYFYWYRQILGQKVEFLVSFYNNEISEKSEIFDDQFSVERPDGSNFTLKIRSTKLEDSAMYFCASSEIGTTFPGNTIYFGEGSWLTVV.

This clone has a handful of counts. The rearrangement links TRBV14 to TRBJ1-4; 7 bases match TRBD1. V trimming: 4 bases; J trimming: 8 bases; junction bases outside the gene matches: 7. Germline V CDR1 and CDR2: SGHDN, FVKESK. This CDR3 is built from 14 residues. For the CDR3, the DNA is TGTGCCAGCAGCCTGACGACAGGGAACGAAAAACTGTTTTTT. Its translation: CASSLTTGNEKLFF.

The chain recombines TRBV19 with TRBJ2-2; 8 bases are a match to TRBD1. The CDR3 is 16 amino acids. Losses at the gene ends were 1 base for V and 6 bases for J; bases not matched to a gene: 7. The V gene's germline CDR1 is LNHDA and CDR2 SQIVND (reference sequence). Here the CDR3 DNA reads TGTGCCAGTAGTATAGTGGGTCTACAGGGGGCCGGGGAGCTGTTTTTT. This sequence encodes CASSIVGLQGAGELFF.

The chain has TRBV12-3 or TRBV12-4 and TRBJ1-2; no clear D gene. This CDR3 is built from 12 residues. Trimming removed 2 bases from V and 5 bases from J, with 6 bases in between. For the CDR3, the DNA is TGTGCCAGCAGTTTACGAGAGTATGGCTACACCTTC. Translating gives CASSLREYGYTF.

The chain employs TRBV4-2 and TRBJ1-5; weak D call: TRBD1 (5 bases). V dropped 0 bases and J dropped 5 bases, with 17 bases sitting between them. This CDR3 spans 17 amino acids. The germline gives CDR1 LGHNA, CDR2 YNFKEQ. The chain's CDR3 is CASSQDLGRVRHQPQHF. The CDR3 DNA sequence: TGTGCCAGCAGCCAAGATCTAGGCAGGGTGAGGCATCAGCCCCAGCATTTT.